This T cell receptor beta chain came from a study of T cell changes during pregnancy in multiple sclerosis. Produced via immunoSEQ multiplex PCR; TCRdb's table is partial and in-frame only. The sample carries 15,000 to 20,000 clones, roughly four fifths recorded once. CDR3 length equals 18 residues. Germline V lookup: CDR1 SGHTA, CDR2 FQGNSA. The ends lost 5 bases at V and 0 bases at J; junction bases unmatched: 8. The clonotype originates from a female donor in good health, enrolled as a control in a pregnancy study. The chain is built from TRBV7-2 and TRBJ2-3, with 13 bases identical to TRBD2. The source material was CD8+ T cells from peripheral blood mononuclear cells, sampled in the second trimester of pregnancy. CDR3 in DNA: TGTGCCAGCAGCCCCAAACTAGCGGGGGGGACTAGCACAGATACGCAGTATTTT. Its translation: CASSPKLAGGTSTDTQYF.